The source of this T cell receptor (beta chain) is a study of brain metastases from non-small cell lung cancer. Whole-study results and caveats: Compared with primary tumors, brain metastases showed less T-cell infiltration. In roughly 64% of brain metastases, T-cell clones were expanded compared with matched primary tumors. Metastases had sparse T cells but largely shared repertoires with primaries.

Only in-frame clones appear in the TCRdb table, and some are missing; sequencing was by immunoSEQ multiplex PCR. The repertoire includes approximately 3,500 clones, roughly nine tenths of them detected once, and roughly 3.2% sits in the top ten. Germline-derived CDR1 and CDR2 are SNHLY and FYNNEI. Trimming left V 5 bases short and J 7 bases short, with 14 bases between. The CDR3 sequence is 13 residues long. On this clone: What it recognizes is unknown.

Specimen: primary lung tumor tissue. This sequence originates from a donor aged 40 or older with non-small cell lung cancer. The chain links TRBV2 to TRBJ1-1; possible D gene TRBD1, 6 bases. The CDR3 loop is CASSLDRTNEAFF. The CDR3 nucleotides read TGTGCCAGCAGTCTCGACAGGACCAATGAAGCTTTCTTT.